Each of the 18 T cell receptor beta chains below was sequenced from the same sample in a study of T cell responses to AZD1222 COVID-19 vaccine (dated by TCRdb to the early 2020s). Library generation was performed with the immunoSEQ multiplex PCR assay. This immuneACCESS table, as held by TCRdb, lists in-frame sequences with V and J called but not all clones. Of the missing ones, under half trace to an unresolved V gene in checked studies; the others have no known cause. The sample table lists about 150,000 clones, roughly 89% of them with a count of one. The ten largest clones take up roughly 2% of the sample. Read against the paper, the sample's time point label means: baseline before first vaccination. The specimen comprised peripheral blood, sampled on day 0 of AZD1222 vaccination. The receptors were sampled from an adult in good health.

In this sample, this clone turned up once. The CDR3 DNA reads as TGTGCCAGCAGCTTAAAAGGGGCGCGTTCACCCCTCCACTTT. Its translation is CASSLKGARSPLHF. V gene TRBV7-2 combines with J gene TRBJ1-6, with D perhaps matching TRBD1 (5 bases). The germline V gene has CDR1 SGHTA and CDR2 FQGNSA. V lost 2 bases, J lost 9 bases, and 11 bases lay in between. The CDR3 consists of 14 residues.

The chain couples TRBV7-3 to TRBJ2-3, with D perhaps TRBD1 (6 bases). Trimming cost V 3 bases and J 6 bases, with 13 bases left between them. The CDR3 length is 14 residues. Looked up from germline, CDR1 is SGHTA and CDR2 is FQGTGA. The CDR3 nucleotides read TGTGCCAGCAGCTTTTTCAGGGGTTTGGATACGCAGTATTTT. Translating gives CASSFFRGLDTQYF. Full variable domain (rest looked up from reference TRBV7-3 and TRBJ2-3): GAGVSQTPSNKVTEKGKYVELRCDPISGHTALYWYRQSLGQGPEFLIYFQGTGAADDSGLPNDRFFAVRPEGSVSTLKIQRTERGDSAVYLCASSFFRGLDTQYFGPGTRLTVL.

The chain combines TRBV18 with TRBJ2-7, with D unresolved. This CDR3 has 16 residues. Germline CDR1 and CDR2: KGHSH and LQKENI. The ends were cut back, 6 bases at V and 3 bases at J, with 21 bases in the middle. As DNA, the CDR3 is TGTGCCAGCTCTCTCATCGTTACTGGGGTCGACTACGAGCAGTACTTC. Amino acid sequence: CASSLIVTGVDYEQYF.

The chain is built from TRBV19 and TRBJ2-3, with TRBD2 matching 11 bases. Unmatched junction bases numbered 4, after V lost 1 base and J lost 1 base. The CDR3 covers 17 residues. CDR1 is LNHDA and CDR2 is SQIVND in the germline V gene (reference sequence). Here the CDR3 DNA reads TGTGCCAGTAGTATAGGGACGGGACTAGCGGGCACAGATACGCAGTATTTT. This translates into CASSIGTGLAGTDTQYF.

Notes on this clone: The junction differs from germline at one of its ends, possibly a read error. The rearrangement links TRBV5-1 to TRBJ2-3, with 7 bases lining up with TRBD1. CDR1 SGHRS and CDR2 YFSETQ come from the germline V gene. The CDR3 consists of 12 residues. The CDR3 DNA sequence: TGCGCCAGCAGCACGGGGAGCCGGGACAGTTTTTTT. Residues: CASSTGSRDSFF.

The rearrangement uses TRBV12-5 and TRBJ1-3, with D maybe TRBD1 (5 bases). Germline V gene data show CDR1 as LGHNT and CDR2 as FRNRAP. Trimming stripped 0 bases from V and 2 bases from J, with 14 bases between. This CDR3 has 17 amino acids. This CDR3 reads CASGLVGLGGAGNTIYF. The CDR3 DNA is TGTGCTAGTGGTTTGGTAGGCCTGGGGGGAGCTGGAAACACCATATATTTT.

This clone was found a few times. This rearrangement joins TRBV9 to TRBJ1-1, with no clear D. Germline CDR1 SGDLS, CDR2 YYNGEE. The CDR3 sequence is 15 residues long. V lost 2 bases, J lost 2 bases, and 13 bases lay in between. The CDR3 spells CASSVYNSPNTEAFF. CDR3 bases: TGTGCCAGCAGCGTCTATAACTCCCCAAACACTGAAGCTTTCTTT.

This clone appeared a few times. This sequence joins TRBV7-3 and TRBJ2-3; the D gene is possibly TRBD1 (6 bases). The CDR3 totals 14 residues. The germline V gene has CDR1 SGHTA and CDR2 FQGTGA. Trimming removed 3 bases from V and 2 bases from J, with 9 bases in between. The CDR3 DNA follows: TGTGCCAGCAGCTTTCAGGGGTCCACAGATACGCAGTATTTT. This translates into CASSFQGSTDTQYF.

The chain carries TRBV6-5 and TRBJ1-6; 10 bases line up with TRBD1. J gave up 6 bases and V 11 bases, and 4 bases lay outside the gene matches. Per germline, CDR1 MNHEY and CDR2 SVGAGI. The CDR3 has 13 amino acids. In nucleotides, the CDR3 is TGTGCCGCCTGGGACAGGGGTAATTCACCCCTCCACTTT. Translating it yields CAAWDRGNSPLHF.

The genes are TRBV5-1 and TRBJ1-1; the match to TRBD1 covers 8 bases. Trimming took 1 base from V and 5 from J; bases not matched to a gene: 4. Looked up from germline, CDR1 is SGHRS and CDR2 is YFSETQ. The CDR3 spans 14 residues. This CDR3 is CASSLYRGGTEAFF. CDR3 bases: TGCGCCAGCAGCTTGTACAGGGGGGGTACTGAAGCTTTCTTT. Full variable domain (outside the CDR3, taken from reference TRBV5-1 and TRBJ1-1): KAGVTQTPRYLIKTRGQQVTLSCSPISGHRSVSWYQQTPGQGLQFLFEYFSETQRNKGNFPGRFSGRQFSNSRSEMNVSTLELGDSALYLCASSLYRGGTEAFFGQGTRLTVV.

The CDR3 loop is CASGSSNQPQHF. The CDR3 nucleotides read TGTGCCAGCGGCTCGTCGAATCAGCCCCAGCATTTT. The chain carries TRBV28 and TRBJ1-5; D uncertain. CDR3 length equals 12 residues. V was shortened by 8 bases and J by 4 bases, with 9 bases between the two germline ends. The germline gives CDR1 MDHEN, CDR2 SYDVKM.

The chain recombines TRBV19 with TRBJ1-2; 7 nucleotides line up with TRBD1. The CDR3 consists of 13 residues. Trimming removed 6 bases from V and 2 bases from J; junction bases left unmatched: 3. Germline assignment: CDR1 LNHDA and CDR2 SQIVND (reference sequence). The CDR3 DNA is TGTGCCAGTAGCCAGACAGGGAACTATGGCTACACCTTC. It encodes CASSQTGNYGYTF.

Turning to this clone: Other nucleotide sequences from this sample produce the same CDR3. This chain connects TRBV28 to TRBJ2-7, with unresolved D. The length of the CDR3 is 13 residues. Trimming left V 2 bases short and J 4 bases short, with 9 bases between. The V gene's germline CDR1 is MDHEN and CDR2 SYDVKM. For the CDR3, the DNA is TGTGCCAGCAGTTTACCCCCTGGGTACGAGCAGTACTTC. Amino acid sequence: CASSLPPGYEQYF.

The chain has TRBV19 and TRBJ2-7, with TRBD2 identical over 8 bases. CDR3 length equals 17 residues. Germline V gene data show CDR1 as LNHDA and CDR2 as SQIVND (reference sequence). The trim removed 3 bases at V and 7 bases at J, leaving 17 bases unmatched. The CDR3 bases are TGTGCCAGTAGTATCCCTCGGCTAGCGGGCCGGCTAGAGGAGCAGTACTTC. Its translation is CASSIPRLAGRLEEQYF.

The chain uses TRBV19 and TRBJ1-1, with D maybe TRBD1 (6 bases). Per the germline V gene, CDR1 is LNHDA and CDR2 is SQIVND (reference sequence). Trimming took 7 bases from V and 0 from J, leaving 21 bases between them. This CDR3 region has 17 residues. CDR3 amino acids: CASKQQGAKRMNTEAFF. DNA for the CDR3: TGTGCCAGTAAACAACAGGGTGCGAAACGGATGAACACTGAAGCTTTCTTT. Variable domain in full (rest from reference TRBV19 and TRBJ1-1): DGGITQSPKYLFRKEGQNVTLSCEQNLNHDAMYWYRQDPGQGLRLIYYSQIVNDFQKGDIAEGYSVSREKKESFPLTVTSAQKNPTAFYLCASKQQGAKRMNTEAFFGQGTRLTVV.

The chain recombines TRBV5-1 with TRBJ1-2; 7 bases are a match to TRBD1. This CDR3 is 13 amino acids long. Germline V gene data show CDR1 as SGHRS and CDR2 as YFSETQ. The V gene end was trimmed by 7 bases and the J gene end by 5 bases; junction bases not matched to a gene: 8. Here the CDR3 reads CASSHGTDYGYTF. DNA of the CDR3: TGCGCCAGCTCACATGGGACAGATTATGGCTACACCTTC. The variable domain in full, with the rest retrieved from reference TRBV5-1 and TRBJ1-2, is KAGVTQTPRYLIKTRGQQVTLSCSPISGHRSVSWYQQTPGQGLQFLFEYFSETQRNKGNFPGRFSGRQFSNSRSEMNVSTLELGDSALYLCASSHGTDYGYTFGSGTRLTVV.

The rearrangement links TRBV5-4 to TRBJ1-1, with TRBD1 identical over 7 bases. Germline lookup yields CDR1 SGHNT and CDR2 YYREEE (reference sequence). V was pared by 1 base and J by 4 bases, with 4 bases of the junction left unmatched. CDR3 length: 14 amino acids. The CDR3 loop reads CASSLRSGGTEAFF. The DNA for the CDR3 is TGTGCCAGCAGCTTGCGATCAGGGGGCACTGAAGCTTTCTTT.

The V call is TRBV20-1, the J call TRBJ1-2, with no clear D. The germline V gene encodes CDR1 DFQATT and CDR2 SNEGSKA (reference sequence). The CDR3 spans 11 residues. The V gene lost 0 bases and the J gene lost 13 bases, with 12 bases spanning the gap. In nucleotides, the CDR3 is TGCAGTGCTAGAGATGAGGTCCGTTTCACCTTC. Amino acid sequence: CSARDEVRFTF.